This T cell receptor (beta chain) was sequenced during a study of OX40 agonist ivuxolimab in advanced cancers. The wider study: Participants, 82.7% male, averaged about 56 years of age, ranging from about 23 to 90. The study, taken as a whole, reports: CD4+ and CD8+ blood T cells expanded clonally by week 6 at 0.1 to 3.0 mg/kg. CD8+ T cells showed, on average, more clonal expansion than CD4+ cells.

Sequenced by immunoSEQ multiplex PCR; TCRdb stores in-frame clones only, minus some. The sample records 90,000 to 120,000 clones, approximately 89% being singletons. The CDR3 spans 14 residues. Germline assignment: CDR1 MDHEN and CDR2 SYDVKM. V dropped 5 bases and J dropped 6 bases, with 13 bases sitting between them. On this clone itself: Its antigen is undetermined.

The starting material was CD4+ or CD8+ T cells sorted from blood, obtained in a trial of the OX40 agonist ivuxolimab. The rearrangement links TRBV28 to TRBJ2-2; possibly TRBD2 for D (6 bases). This TCR was recovered from an adult with an advanced solid tumor such as melanoma, head and neck, liver or kidney cancer. The CDR3 DNA reads as TGTGCCAGCAGTCCCCCAGGGAGGTCCGGGGAGCTGTTTTTT. Translating gives CASSPPGRSGELFF. The entire variable domain, with the rest obtained from reference TRBV28 and TRBJ2-2, is as follows: DVKVTQSSRYLVKRTGEKVFLECVQDMDHENMFWYRQDPGLGLRLIYFSYDVKMKEKGDIPEGYSVSREKKERFSLILESASTNQTSMYLCASSPPGRSGELFFGEGSRLTVL.